The 15 T cell receptor beta chains below all came from one sample that was sequenced in a study of regulatory T cells in long-lasting Graves disease. With iRepertoire HTBI primers and Arm-PCR of CDR3 regions, TCR beta libraries were built. TCRdb redid the calling of the multiplex PCR reads with MiXCR, one entry per CDR3 protein. The profile shows around 500,000 distinct CDR3 sequences, around 11% of them singletons. Time point denoted: newly diagnosed GD, antithyroid drugs for less than 3 months. PBMC-derived RNA was used for the TCR library. This sample was also put to use in a study of T cells in Graves' hyperthyroidism and ophthalmopathy.

The sequencing here drew on peripheral blood mononuclear cells (PBMCs), taken at new diagnosis, from a patient treated with antithyroid drugs. The source of these receptors is a woman aged 25 to 39 with Graves disease.

This clonotype was seen ten or more times. The chain joins TRBV30 to TRBJ1-6, with TRBD1 as a possible D gene (5 bases). The CDR3 spans 14 residues. CDR1 and CDR2 (germline): GTSNPN, SVGIG (reference sequence). With 4 bases removed from V and 8 bases from J, the gap between germline ends came to 15 bases. The CDR3: CAWNPGRTYSPLHF. In DNA, the CDR3 is TGTGCCTGGAATCCAGGGCGAACCTATTCACCCCTCCACTTT.

In its sample, this clonotype was seen a few times. This sequence joins TRBV5-1 and TRBJ2-7; the match to TRBD2 covers 12 bases. J lost 3 bases, V lost 4 bases, and 5 bases had no gene match. There are 15 residues in the CDR3. CDR1 and CDR2 from the germline V gene are SGHRS and YFSETQ. The CDR3 nucleotides are TGCGCCAGCAGCGCGGGACTAGCGGGCTACTACGAGCAGTACTTC. This sequence encodes CASSAGLAGYYEQYF.

The rearrangement joins TRBV4-2 to TRBJ1-2; 10 bases are shared with TRBD1. The junction had 13 bases not matched to a gene; V was cut back by 0 bases and J by 6 bases. This CDR3 region has 18 residues. From germline, CDR1 is LGHNA and CDR2 YNFKEQ. CDR3 coding DNA: TGTGCCAGCAGCCAAGAATCCGGGACAGGGGTGTTTCGGAATGGCTACACCTTC. Translated, it gives CASSQESGTGVFRNGYTF.

At least ten counts were recorded for this clonotype. The chain uses TRBV11-2 and TRBJ2-7, with TRBD2 identical over 8 bases. This CDR3 has 16 residues. V lost 1 base to trimming and J lost 5 bases; unmatched junction nucleotides: 10. Germline-derived CDR1 and CDR2 are SGHAT and FQNNGV. This CDR3 is CASSLVMGTSFDEQYF. The CDR3 region has the DNA TGTGCCAGCAGCTTAGTAATGGGGACTAGTTTCGACGAGCAGTACTTC.

In its sample, this clonotype was seen many times. The chain employs TRBV18 and TRBJ1-1; D not certain. Trimming left V 6 bases short and J 0 bases short, with 11 bases between. CDR1 KGHSH and CDR2 LQKENI come from the germline V gene. The CDR3 is made up of 14 amino acids. The CDR3 DNA follows: TGTGCCAGCTCCCCCGAGGTCATGAACACTGAAGCTTTCTTT. As protein: CASSPEVMNTEAFF.

The chain joins TRBV6-1 to TRBJ1-1, with 10 bases fitting TRBD1. The V segment lost 7 bases and the J segment 7 bases; nucleotides outside the gene matches: 9. The CDR3 has 14 residues. Germline-derived CDR1 and CDR2 are MNHNS and SASEGT. The CDR3 nucleotides read TGTGCCAGCATTTGGACAGGGGGTATAATTGAAGCTTTCTTT. Residues: CASIWTGGIIEAFF.

Here the CDR3 reads CASSYLRTGKSTEAFF. The CDR3 DNA sequence: TGTGCCAGCAGTTATCTTCGGACAGGGAAGAGCACTGAAGCTTTCTTT. The chain carries TRBV6-2 or TRBV6-3 and TRBJ1-1, with 8 bases lining up with TRBD1. V lost 3 bases to trimming and J lost 4 bases; unmatched junction nucleotides: 10. Per germline, CDR1 MNHEY and CDR2 SVGEGT. This CDR3 region has 16 residues.

This clonotype was detected ten times or more. V usage is TRBV28 and J usage is TRBJ2-7, with D perhaps matching TRBD1 (6 bases). The germline gives CDR1 MDHEN, CDR2 SYDVKM. This CDR3 has 15 residues. The V and J ends lost 6 bases and 2 bases respectively, with 17 bases between them. The CDR3 DNA reads TGTGCCAGCAGAGATCTTCTGGGGGCAACCTACGAGCAGTACTTC. Its protein product is CASRDLLGATYEQYF.

Ten or more counts support this clonotype. This chain joins TRBV6-2 or TRBV6-3 and TRBJ2-7, with D perhaps being TRBD1 or TRBD2 (5 bases each). V lost 4 bases, J lost 2 bases, and 15 bases lay in between. CDR3 size: 15 residues. Germline CDR1 MNHEY, CDR2 SVGEGT. The CDR3 protein is CASSSAGTPAYEQYF. As DNA, the CDR3 is TGTGCCAGCAGTTCTGCCGGGACCCCGGCCTACGAGCAGTACTTC.

This clonotype was counted at least ten times. This chain uses TRBV7-6 with TRBJ2-1; 7 nucleotides match TRBD2. The CDR3 contains 15 residues. Germline lookup yields CDR1 SGHVS and CDR2 FNYEAQ. Trimming cost V 5 bases and J 3 bases; bases outside gene matches: 7. The CDR3 nucleotides read TGTGCCAGCAGCGAGCGAACTAGCGTCTACAATGAGCAGTTCTTC. This codes for CASSERTSVYNEQFF.

V is TRBV7-9 and J is TRBJ2-1, with D unresolved. The CDR3 spans 13 residues. V lost 0 bases and J 12 bases, leaving 12 bases between the germline ends. Germline loops: CDR1 SEHNR, CDR2 FQNEAQ (reference sequence). The CDR3 is CASSLALSLGQFF. DNA for the CDR3: TGTGCCAGCAGCTTAGCGCTGTCCCTTGGGCAGTTCTTC.

This clonotype was seen many times. The J gene is TRBJ2-1, the V gene TRBV11-2, with 12 bases matching TRBD1. V lost 1 base to trimming and J lost 7 bases; unmatched junction nucleotides: 8. Germline loops: CDR1 SGHAT, CDR2 FQNNGV. The CDR3 runs to 17 residues. In DNA, the CDR3 is TGTGCCAGCAGCTTAGGGCCGGGACAGGGGGCGCTGAATGAGCAGTTCTTC. It specifies CASSLGPGQGALNEQFF. The variable domain in full, with the rest retrieved from reference TRBV11-2 and TRBJ2-1, is EAGVAQSPRYKIIEKRQSVAFWCNPISGHATLYWYQQILGQGPKLLIQFQNNGVVDDSQLPKDRFSAERLKGVDSTLKIQPAKLEDSAVYLCASSLGPGQGALNEQFFGPGTRLTVL.

This clonotype occurred many times. The V and J genes are TRBV30 and TRBJ1-1, with D tentatively TRBD1 (5 bases). This CDR3 region has 14 residues. With 3 bases removed from V and 1 base from J, the gap between germline ends came to 12 bases. The germline CDR1 and CDR2 sequences are GTSNPN and SVGIG (reference sequence). The DNA for the CDR3 is TGTGCCTGGAGGGGTGTAGGGGAGAACACTGAAGCTTTCTTT. It translates to CAWRGVGENTEAFF.

This clonotype was seen repeatedly, ten times or more. At one end, the junction sequence differs from germline, possibly due to a read error. This chain connects TRBV7-9 to TRBJ2-7, with 10 positions matching TRBD1. Germline-derived CDR1 and CDR2 are SEHNR and FQNEAQ (reference sequence). The CDR3 contains 16 residues. The CDR3 bases are TGTGCCAGCAGCCTAGCCCGGGGACAGGGGAATTACGAGCAGTACTTC. It translates to CASSLARGQGNYEQYF. The entire variable domain, with the rest obtained from reference TRBV7-9 and TRBJ2-7, is as follows: DTGVSQNPRHKITKRGQNVTFRCDPISEHNRLYWYRQTLGQGPEFLTYFQNEAQLEKSRLLSDRFSAERPKGSFSTLEIQRTEQGDSAMYLCASSLARGQGNYEQYFGPGTRLTVT.

Written as DNA, the CDR3 is TGCGCCAGCAGCCCGAGCCCCCCGCGGGGGGGCACAGATACGCAGTATTTT. Residues: CASSPSPPRGGTDTQYF. The gene calls are TRBV4-1 and TRBJ2-3, with 8 nucleotides matching TRBD2. This CDR3 is built from 17 residues. V dropped 4 bases and J dropped 1; count of bases not matched to a gene: 10. Germline CDR1 MGHRA, CDR2 YSYEKL.